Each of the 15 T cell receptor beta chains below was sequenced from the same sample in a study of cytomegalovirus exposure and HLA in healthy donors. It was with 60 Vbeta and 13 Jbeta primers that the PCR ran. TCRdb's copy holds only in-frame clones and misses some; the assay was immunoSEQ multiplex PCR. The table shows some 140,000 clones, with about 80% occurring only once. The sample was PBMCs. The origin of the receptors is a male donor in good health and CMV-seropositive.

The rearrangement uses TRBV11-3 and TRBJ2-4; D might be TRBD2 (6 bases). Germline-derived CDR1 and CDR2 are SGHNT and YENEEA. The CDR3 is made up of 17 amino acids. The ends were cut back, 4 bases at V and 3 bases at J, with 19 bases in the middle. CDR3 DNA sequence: TGTGCCAGCAGCTCCCGTCGCCGGGGAGGAGACAAAAACATTCAGTACTTC. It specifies CASSSRRRGGDKNIQYF. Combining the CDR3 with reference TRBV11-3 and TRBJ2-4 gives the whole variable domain EAGVVQSPRYKIIEKKQPVAFWCNPISGHNTLYWYLQNLGQGPELLIRYENEEAVDDSQLPKDRFSAERLKGVDSTLKIQPAELGDSAVYLCASSSRRRGGDKNIQYFGAGTRLSVL.

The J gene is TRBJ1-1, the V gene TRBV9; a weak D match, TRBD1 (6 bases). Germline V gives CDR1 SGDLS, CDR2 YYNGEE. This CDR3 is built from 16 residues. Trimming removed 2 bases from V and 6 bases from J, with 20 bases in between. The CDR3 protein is CASSVRGSGTLAEAFF. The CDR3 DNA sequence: TGTGCCAGCAGCGTCAGAGGATCCGGGACATTGGCTGAAGCTTTCTTT. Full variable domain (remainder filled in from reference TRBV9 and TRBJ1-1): DSGVTQTPKHLITATGQRVTLRCSPRSGDLSVYWYQQSLDQGLQFLIQYYNGEERAKGNILERFSAQQFPDLHSELNLSSLELGDSALYFCASSVRGSGTLAEAFFGQGTRLTVV.

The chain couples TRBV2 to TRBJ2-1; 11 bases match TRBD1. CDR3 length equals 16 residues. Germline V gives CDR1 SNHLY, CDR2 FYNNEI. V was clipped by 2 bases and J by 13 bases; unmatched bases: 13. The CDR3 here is CASSESGQGGGTLQFF. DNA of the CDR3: TGTGCCAGCAGTGAATCGGGACAGGGGGGAGGAACTTTACAGTTCTTC. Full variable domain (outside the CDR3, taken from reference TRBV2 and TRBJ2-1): EPEVTQTPSHQVTQMGQEVILRCVPISNHLYFYWYRQILGQKVEFLVSFYNNEISEKSEIFDDQFSVERPDGSNFTLKIRSTKLEDSAMYFCASSESGQGGGTLQFFGPGTRLTVL.

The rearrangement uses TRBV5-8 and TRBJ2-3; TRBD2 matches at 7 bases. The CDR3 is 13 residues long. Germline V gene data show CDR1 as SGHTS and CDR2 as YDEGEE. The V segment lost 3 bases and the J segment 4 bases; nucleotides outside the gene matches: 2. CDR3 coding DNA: TGTGCCAGCAGCTGGCTAGCGGCAGATACGCAGTATTTT. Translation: CASSWLAADTQYF.

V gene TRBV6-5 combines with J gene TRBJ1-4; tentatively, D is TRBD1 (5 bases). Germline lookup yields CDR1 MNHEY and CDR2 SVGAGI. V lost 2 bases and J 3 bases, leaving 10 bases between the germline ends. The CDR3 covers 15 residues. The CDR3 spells CASSYKGAANEKLFF. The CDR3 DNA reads TGTGCCAGCAGTTACAAAGGGGCAGCTAATGAAAAACTGTTTTTT.

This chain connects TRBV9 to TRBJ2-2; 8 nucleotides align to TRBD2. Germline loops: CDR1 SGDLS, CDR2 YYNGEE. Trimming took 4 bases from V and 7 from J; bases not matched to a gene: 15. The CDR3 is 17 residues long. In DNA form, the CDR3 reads TGTGCCAGCAGCCTCGGTCGGGGGGGGCTCGGAGGCGGGGAGCTGTTTTTT. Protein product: CASSLGRGGLGGGELFF.

CDR3 protein: CASSLSAPGFSYEQYF. The DNA of the CDR3 is TGTGCCAGCAGTTTATCGGCCCCAGGCTTCTCCTACGAGCAGTACTTC. The chain employs TRBV27 and TRBJ2-7, with D unresolved. The CDR3 runs to 16 residues. V shed 0 bases and J shed 0 bases, with 12 bases lying between them. The V gene's germline CDR1 is MNHEY and CDR2 SMNVEV (reference sequence).

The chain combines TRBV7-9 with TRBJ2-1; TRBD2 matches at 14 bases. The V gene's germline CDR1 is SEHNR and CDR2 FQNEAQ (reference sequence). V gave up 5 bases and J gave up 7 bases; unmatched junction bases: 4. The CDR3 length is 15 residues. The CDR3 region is CASSLRTSGGNEQFF. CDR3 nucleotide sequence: TGTGCCAGCAGCCTCAGGACTAGCGGGGGGAATGAGCAGTTCTTC.

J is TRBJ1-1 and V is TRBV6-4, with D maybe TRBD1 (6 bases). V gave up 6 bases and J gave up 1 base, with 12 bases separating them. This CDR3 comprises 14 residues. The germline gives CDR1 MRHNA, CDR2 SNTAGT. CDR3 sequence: CASRTRGTNTEAFF. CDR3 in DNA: TGTGCCAGCAGAACCAGGGGAACGAACACTGAAGCTTTCTTT.

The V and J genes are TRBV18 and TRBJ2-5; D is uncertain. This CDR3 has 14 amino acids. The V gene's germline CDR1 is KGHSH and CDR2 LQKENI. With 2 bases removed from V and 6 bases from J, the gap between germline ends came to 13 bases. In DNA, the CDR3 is TGTGCCAGCTCACCAATAGCCGGCCTTCAGACCCAGTACTTC. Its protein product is CASSPIAGLQTQYF.

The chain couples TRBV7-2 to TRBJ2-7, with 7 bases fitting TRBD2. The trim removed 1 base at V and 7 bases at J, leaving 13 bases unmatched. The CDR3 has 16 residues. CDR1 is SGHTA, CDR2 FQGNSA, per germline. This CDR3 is CASSLVGAGLGLEQYF. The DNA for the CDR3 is TGTGCCAGCAGCTTAGTGGGAGCGGGGCTGGGGTTGGAGCAGTACTTC.

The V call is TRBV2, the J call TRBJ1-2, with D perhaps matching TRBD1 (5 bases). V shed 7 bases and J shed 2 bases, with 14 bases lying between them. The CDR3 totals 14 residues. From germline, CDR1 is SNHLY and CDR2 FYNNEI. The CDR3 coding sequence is TGTGCCAGCATCGGAGGGGATGGGAACTATGGCTACACCTTC. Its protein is CASIGGDGNYGYTF.

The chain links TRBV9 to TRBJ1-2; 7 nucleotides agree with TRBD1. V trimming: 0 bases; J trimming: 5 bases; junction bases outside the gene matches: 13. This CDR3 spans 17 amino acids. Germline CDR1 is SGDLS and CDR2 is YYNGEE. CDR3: CASSVVLRGQVPYGYTF. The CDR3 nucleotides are TGTGCCAGCAGCGTAGTGCTCAGAGGACAGGTGCCGTATGGCTACACCTTC.

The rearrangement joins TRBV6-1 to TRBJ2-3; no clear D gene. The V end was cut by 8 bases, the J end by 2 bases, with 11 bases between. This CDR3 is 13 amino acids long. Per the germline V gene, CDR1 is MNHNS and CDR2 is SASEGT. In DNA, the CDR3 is TGTGCCAGCGAGAGGCTAAACACAGATACGCAGTATTTT. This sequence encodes CASERLNTDTQYF.

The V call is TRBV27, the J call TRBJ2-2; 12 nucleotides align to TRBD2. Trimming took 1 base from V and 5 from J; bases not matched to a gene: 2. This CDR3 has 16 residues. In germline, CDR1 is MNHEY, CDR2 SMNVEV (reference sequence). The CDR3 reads CASSLLGLAGTGELFF. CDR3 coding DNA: TGTGCCAGCAGTTTATTAGGACTAGCGGGAACCGGGGAGCTGTTTTTT.